This entry lists 29 T cell receptor beta chains sequenced from one sample in a study of tumor and adjacent non-tumor tissue in lung cancer. The library came from three nested PCR rounds adapted from ARM-PCR protocols. TCRdb called the multiplex PCR reads again in MiXCR, with one record for every CDR3 protein. The sample has roughly 65,000 distinct CDR3 sequences; about 61% are singletons. The template was RNA from unsorted bulk tissue. Sequences were obtained from lung tumor tissue. These receptors all come from a man in his fifties with non-small cell lung cancer.

This clonotype has just a few counts. This chain uses TRBV10-3 with TRBJ1-5; unclear D gene. CDR3 size: 14 residues. Germline CDR1 is ENHRY and CDR2 is SYGVKD. Deletions cut 0 bases from V and 6 bases from J, with 9 bases between. CDR3: CAISESGRPQPQHF. In DNA, the CDR3 is TGTGCCATCAGTGAGTCCGGACGACCTCAGCCCCAGCATTTT.

Concerning this clonotype itself: A much larger clone sits a single nucleotide away, making a read error possible. V and J are TRBV10-2 and TRBJ2-1; 7 nucleotides match TRBD2. Germline assignment: CDR1 WSHSY and CDR2 SAAADI. The CDR3 length is 16 residues. The CDR3 loop is CASSEDRSAGDDDQFF. CDR3 nucleotides: TGCGCCAGCAGTGAAGACAGATCGGCGGGAGACGATGATCAGTTCTTC.

CDR3 coding DNA: TGCAGCGTCGAACTTCCAGCAGGAGGACAGAATGAGCAGTTCTTC. Translated: CSVELPAGGQNEQFF. This chain links TRBV29-1 with TRBJ2-1; perhaps TRBD1 as D (6 bases). The germline V and J ends were trimmed by 6 bases and 7 bases, with 22 bases remaining between them. The CDR3 consists of 15 residues. Looked up from germline, CDR1 is SQVTM and CDR2 is ANQGSEA.

To note about this clonotype: The junction departs from the called germline gene at one end, perhaps through a read error. The chain is built from TRBV6-5 and TRBJ2-7, with 10 positions matching TRBD1. In germline, CDR1 is MNHEY, CDR2 SVGAGI. The CDR3 has 14 amino acids. CDR3 nucleotide sequence: TGTACCAGCAGTTACCGGGACAGGGGAGACGAGCAGTACTTC. Its protein is CTSSYRDRGDEQYF.

In regard to this clonotype: A read error may account for a junction end that differs from germline. The chain recombines TRBV7-9 with TRBJ2-3, with D unresolved. CDR1 SEHNR and CDR2 FQNEAQ come from the germline V gene (reference sequence). The CDR3 runs 15 residues. The CDR3 loop is CASTHYQATADMQYF. The DNA of the CDR3 is TGTGCCAGCACCCATTACCAAGCAACGGCCGATATGCAGTATTTT.

The gene calls are TRBV19 and TRBJ2-3; D may be TRBD1 (5 bases). CDR1 and CDR2 (germline): LNHDA, SQIVND (reference sequence). The CDR3 totals 14 residues. The ends were cut back, 1 base at V and 5 bases at J, with 10 bases in the middle. The CDR3 nucleotides are TGTGCCAGTAGTATAGGCAGGGATGGAGATACGCAGTATTTT. This gives the protein CASSIGRDGDTQYF.

This chain links TRBV30 with TRBJ2-5, with D tentatively TRBD1 or TRBD2 (5 bases each). The CDR3 has 13 amino acids. V was trimmed by 1 base and J by 4 bases, leaving 10 bases between them. The V gene's germline CDR1 is GTSNPN and CDR2 SVGIG (reference sequence). The CDR3 nucleotides are TGTGCCTGGAGTGGAGGGACCCGAGAGACCCAGTACTTC. Protein sequence: CAWSGGTRETQYF.

This clonotype counts as large (0.1 to 1%). This chain connects TRBV6-6 to TRBJ1-2; D is uncertain. The germline CDR1 and CDR2 sequences are MNHNY and SVGAGI (reference sequence). Trimming cost V 5 bases and J 4 bases, with 11 bases left between them. The CDR3 runs 13 residues. The CDR3: CASSLQFSYGYTF. The CDR3 coding sequence is TGTGCCAGCAGTCTCCAGTTTAGCTATGGCTACACCTTC.

This clonotype was counted ten times or more. This rearrangement joins TRBV28 to TRBJ1-5; D is uncertain. CDR1 and CDR2 (germline): MDHEN, SYDVKM. This CDR3 contains 15 residues. V was clipped by 5 bases and J by 5 bases, with 16 bases between them. This chain's CDR3 is CASSRQEGSDQPQHF. The CDR3 DNA reads as TGTGCCAGCAGTCGCCAGGAAGGGTCGGATCAGCCCCAGCATTTT.

J is TRBJ1-5 and V is TRBV6-5; possibly TRBD1 for D (5 bases). The germline CDR1 and CDR2 sequences are MNHEY and SVGAGI. Trimming left V 5 bases short and J 5 bases short, with 13 bases between. This CDR3 is 14 amino acids long. In nucleotides, the CDR3 is TGTGCCAGCAGTGAACAGGCCGCCCATCAGCCCCAGCATTTT. Protein: CASSEQAAHQPQHF.

This clonotype was counted a single time. At one end, the junction sequence differs from germline, possibly due to a read error. DNA of the CDR3: TGCGCCAGCAGCTTGGTGGGACAGGGTTTGAGAACTATTGAAAAACTGTTTTTT. It is translated as CASSLVGQGLRTIEKLFF. The chain has TRBV5-1 and TRBJ1-4, with TRBD1 matching over 9 bases. Germline lookup yields CDR1 SGHRS and CDR2 YFSETQ. The CDR3 spans 18 residues.

To note about this clonotype: This likely comes from a read error, as the CDR3 has no conserved phenylalanine or tryptophan at its end. The rearrangement uses TRBV6-6 and TRBJ2-7, with a weak D call TRBD1 (6 bases). This CDR3 is built from 16 residues. Germline V CDR1 and CDR2: MNHNY, SVGAGI (reference sequence). V gave up 9 bases and J gave up 2 bases, with 23 bases separating them. The CDR3 sequence: CASSPASGQLPYEQYL. The CDR3, as DNA: TGTGCCAGTTCCCCCGCTTCGGGACAACTACCCTACGAGCAGTACTTG.

This clonotype is a singleton in its sample. The rearrangement uses TRBV6-6 and TRBJ1-6; possibly TRBD1 for D (6 bases). V shed 2 bases and J shed 11 bases, with 16 bases lying between them. Germline CDR1 reads MNHNY; CDR2 reads SVGAGI (reference sequence). The CDR3 length is 15 residues. CDR3 sequence: CASSYQGQKGTPLHF. As DNA, the CDR3 is TGTGCCAGCAGTTACCAGGGACAAAAGGGAACACCCCTCCACTTT.

The CDR3 reads CASSPSGRAGETQYF. CDR3 coding DNA: TGTGCCAGCAGTCCTAGCGGGAGGGCCGGCGAGACCCAGTACTTC. This chain connects TRBV5-6 to TRBJ2-5; 12 bases are shared with TRBD2. CDR1 is SGHDT, CDR2 YYEEEE, per germline. V shed 5 bases and J 5 bases; nucleotides not matched to a gene: 7. The CDR3 runs 15 residues.

This clonotype was detected once. The chain couples TRBV4-2 to TRBJ2-3; D possibly corresponds to TRBD1 (5 bases). Germline loops: CDR1 LGHNA, CDR2 YNFKEQ. This CDR3 comprises 14 residues. V dropped 10 bases and J dropped 6 bases, with 20 bases sitting between them. CDR3 loop: CANSLGALADTQYF. The CDR3 nucleotides read TGTGCCAATAGCCTAGGGGCCCTCGCGGATACGCAGTATTTT.

The table lists this clonotype with many counts. The chain has TRBV4-1 and TRBJ1-5; a weak D match, TRBD1 (6 bases). The CDR3 spans 15 residues. In germline, CDR1 is MGHRA, CDR2 YSYEKL. V gave up 0 bases and J gave up 7 bases, with 13 bases separating them. CDR3: CASSQEGAGAQPQHF. The CDR3, as DNA: TGCGCCAGCAGCCAAGAGGGGGCAGGGGCCCAGCCCCAGCATTTT.

The chain employs TRBV5-1 and TRBJ2-2; 8 nucleotides align to TRBD1. The CDR3 covers 16 residues. CDR1 SGHRS and CDR2 YFSETQ come from the germline V gene. With 0 bases clipped from V and 3 bases from J, the junction kept 4 bases outside the gene matches. CDR3 amino acids: CASSLAQGADTGELFF. The CDR3 region has the DNA TGCGCCAGCAGCTTGGCTCAGGGGGCTGACACCGGGGAGCTGTTTTTT.

This clonotype was recorded only once. This chain links TRBV11-2 with TRBJ2-5; no clear D gene. Trimming stripped 1 base from V and 9 bases from J, with 21 bases between. This CDR3 has 16 amino acids. Germline V CDR1 and CDR2: SGHAT, FQNNGV. CDR3 amino acids: CASSLGVAAGREAQYF. The CDR3 DNA follows: TGTGCCAGCAGCTTAGGGGTGGCGGCAGGACGTGAGGCCCAGTACTTC.

This clonotype was detected many times. V usage is TRBV20-1 and J usage is TRBJ2-1; D gene uncertain. V gave up 3 bases and J gave up 5 bases, with 11 bases separating them. The CDR3 runs 13 residues. Germline V gives CDR1 DFQATT, CDR2 SNEGSKA (reference sequence). CDR3 DNA: TGCAGTGCTAGTATCCGATGGCACAATGAGCAGTTCTTC. It encodes CSASIRWHNEQFF.

There are a few counts of this clonotype. The chain recombines TRBV20-1 with TRBJ2-1, with TRBD2 matching 7 bases. The CDR3 covers 20 residues. The V gene end was trimmed by 1 base and the J gene end by 4 bases; junction bases not matched to a gene: 22. Germline CDR1 is DFQATT and CDR2 is SNEGSKA (reference sequence). CDR3 region: CSARAYPSTFSLGGYNEQFF. CDR3 nucleotide sequence: TGCAGTGCTAGAGCATACCCATCAACTTTTAGTCTGGGGGGGTACAATGAGCAGTTCTTC.

This chain uses TRBV11-3 with TRBJ2-1; D may be TRBD2 (5 bases). This CDR3 is built from 15 residues. With 5 bases removed from V and 13 bases from J, the gap between germline ends came to 24 bases. Germline CDR1 SGHNT, CDR2 YENEEA. This CDR3 reads CASSLAGQAVSEQFF. Written as DNA, the CDR3 is TGTGCCAGCAGCCTAGCTGGCCAGGCTGTCAGTGAACAGTTCTTC.

For this clonotype: This CDR3 is missing its conserved last phenylalanine or tryptophan, likely due to a read error. The chain joins TRBV30 to TRBJ1-1; TRBD1 matches 8 bases. The CDR3 has 16 residues. CDR1 GTSNPN and CDR2 SVGIG come from the germline V gene (reference sequence). After removal of 1 base from V and 3 bases from J, the junction contained 10 bases not matched to a gene. CDR3 residues: CAWSGGMTGVDTEAFL. The CDR3 DNA reads TGTGCCTGGAGTGGGGGGATGACAGGGGTGGACACTGAAGCTTTCCTT.

The table lists this clonotype with a few counts. A clone one base away is much larger, so this may be a read error. J is TRBJ2-5 and V is TRBV6-1; D remains ambiguous. The CDR3 contains 13 residues. V gave up 7 bases and J gave up 5 bases, with 14 bases separating them. Germline V lookup: CDR1 MNHNS, CDR2 SASEGT. In DNA, the CDR3 is TGTGCCAGCACCGCCTCGATGGGGGAGACCCAGTACTTC. Encoded protein: CASTASMGETQYF.

Points on this clonotype: At one end the junction does not follow the germline gene, possibly because of a read error. This chain uses TRBV13 with TRBJ1-1; D gene ambiguous. CDR1 is PRHDT and CDR2 is FYEKMQ in the germline V gene (reference sequence). The CDR3 loop spans 13 amino acids. The CDR3 nucleotides are TGTGCCAGCGGCTTACGACGGAACACTGAAGCTTTCTTT. Translation: CASGLRRNTEAFF.

As regards this clonotype: Because it lacks the conserved phenylalanine or tryptophan at the end, this CDR3 is likely a read error. It is unclear where the CDR3 begins or ends on the DNA, so no DNA is shown, and the CDR3 is as TCRdb lists it. The chain is built from TRBV29-1 and TRBJ2-7. A total of 11 residues make up the CDR3, ends included. From germline, CDR1 is SQVTM and CDR2 ANQGSEA. The CDR3 loop reads CSVGSPYEHYL.

Regarding this clonotype: With a much larger clone just one base away, this may be a read error. This chain connects TRBV5-4 to TRBJ2-3, with 8 positions matching TRBD1. CDR1 is SGHNT, CDR2 YYREEE, per germline (reference sequence). The CDR3 contains 15 residues. CDR3 in DNA: TGTTCCAGCAGCTTGGCCACAGGGGGTACATATACGCAGTATTTT. Amino acids: CSSSLATGGTYTQYF.

A few counts support this clonotype. An end of the junction does not agree with germline; a read error may underlie this. In DNA, the CDR3 is TGCGCCATCAGCTTAAACAGCTACGAGCAGTACTTC. Encoded protein: CAISLNSYEQYF. The chain joins TRBV5-1 to TRBJ2-7; D not resolved. Germline V gene lookup returns CDR1 SGHRS and CDR2 YFSETQ. The CDR3 contains 12 residues.

For this clonotype: One end of the junction is discordant with germline, which a read error may explain. The CDR3 coding sequence is TGTACCAGCAGTGCGCGGACTAGCCCACAAAGTGAGCAGTTCTTC. Its protein is CTSSARTSPQSEQFF. The V gene is TRBV28, the J gene TRBJ2-1; 8 bases fit TRBD2. The CDR3 sequence is 15 residues long. Germline assignment: CDR1 MDHEN and CDR2 SYDVKM. Combining the CDR3 with reference TRBV28 and TRBJ2-1 gives the whole variable domain DVKVTQSSRYLVKRTGEKVFLECVQDMDHENMFWYRQDPGLGLRLIYFSYDVKMKEKGDIPEGYSVSREKKERFSLILESASTNQTSMYLCTSSARTSPQSEQFFGPGTRLTVL.

This clonotype was found a few times. Just one base apart from a much larger clone, this may be a read error. V is TRBV6-1 and J is TRBJ2-3; tentative D call: TRBD1 (6 bases). Germline V gene lookup returns CDR1 MNHNS and CDR2 SASEGT. The CDR3 has 17 amino acids. CDR3 protein: CAGSEALAGDSADTQYF. CDR3 DNA: TGTGCCGGCAGTGAAGCGTTGGCAGGGGATTCGGCAGATACGCAGTATTTT.